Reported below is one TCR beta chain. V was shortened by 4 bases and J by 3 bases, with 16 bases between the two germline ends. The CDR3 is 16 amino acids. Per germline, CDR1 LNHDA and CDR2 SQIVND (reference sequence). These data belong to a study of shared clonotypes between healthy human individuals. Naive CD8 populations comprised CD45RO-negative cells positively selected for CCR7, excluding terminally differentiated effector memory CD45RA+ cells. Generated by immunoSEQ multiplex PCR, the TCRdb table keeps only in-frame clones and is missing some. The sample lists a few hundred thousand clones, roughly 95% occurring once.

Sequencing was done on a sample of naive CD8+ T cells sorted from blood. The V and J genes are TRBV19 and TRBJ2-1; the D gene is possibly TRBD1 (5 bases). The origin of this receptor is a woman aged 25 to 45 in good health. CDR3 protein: CASSTGSGWGYNEQFF. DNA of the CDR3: TGTGCCAGTAGTACCGGATCAGGGTGGGGCTACAATGAGCAGTTCTTC.